This T cell receptor (beta chain) was retrieved from a study of blood T cell repertoires in COVID-19. Generated by immunoSEQ multiplex PCR, the TCRdb table keeps only in-frame clones and is missing some. The sample consists of fewer than 95,000 clones, 70% to 90% of them appearing once. CDR3 size: 15 residues. Trimming took 1 base from V and 4 from J, leaving 13 bases between them. The germline V gene encodes CDR1 LGHNA and CDR2 YSLEER. This sequence was found in a man aged 50-60 years with active or convalescent COVID-19. Material: peripheral blood. The V gene is TRBV4-3, the J gene TRBJ1-2; D unresolved. The CDR3 loop reads CASSQVLGEAYGYTF. In DNA, the CDR3 is TGCGCCAGCAGCCAAGTTTTAGGCGAGGCCTATGGCTACACCTTC.